This is a list of T cell receptor beta chains from one sample in a study of shared clonotypes between healthy human individuals. Repertoires were generated with immunoSEQ multiplex PCR, while TCRdb's copy carries only in-frame clones and drops some. Of around 600,000 clones in the sample, 85% to 95% were seen once. Sequencing was carried out using naive CD8+ T cells sorted from blood. The source is a woman between 25 and 40 years old in good health. Both conserved end residues are part of each CDR3. The order of the fields is CDR3 protein, CDR3 DNA, J gene, D gene, V gene. The D gene is left open where the match is weak.

cdr3_aa: CASSRDRGSYGYTF; cdr3_nt: TGTGCCAGCAGCCGGGACAGGGGATCCTATGGCTACACCTTC; j_call: TRBJ1-2; d_call: TRBD1; v_call: TRBV7-9
cdr3_aa: CASSLSGRVTEQYF; cdr3_nt: TGTGCCAGCAGCCTAAGCGGGCGGGTAACCGAGCAGTACTTC; j_call: TRBJ2-7; d_call: .; v_call: TRBV14
cdr3_aa: CASSESVRGTNTEAFF; cdr3_nt: TGTGCCAGCAGTGAAAGCGTCCGGGGCACGAACACTGAAGCTTTCTTT; j_call: TRBJ1-1; d_call: .; v_call: TRBV2
cdr3_aa: CASSEGQFNQPQHF; cdr3_nt: TGCGCCAGCAGTGAAGGACAGTTCAATCAGCCCCAGCATTTT; j_call: TRBJ1-5; d_call: .; v_call: TRBV10-2
cdr3_aa: CASSQGGGNTQYF; cdr3_nt: TGCGCCAGCAGCCAGGGTGGAGGGAATACGCAGTATTTT; j_call: TRBJ2-3; d_call: .; v_call: TRBV4-1
cdr3_aa: CASSPGGSEQYF; cdr3_nt: TGTGCCAGCAGCCCGGGGGGGTCCGAGCAGTACTTC; j_call: TRBJ2-7; d_call: TRBD2; v_call: TRBV7-9
cdr3_aa: CASSLAGAGFITDTQYF; cdr3_nt: TGTGCCAGCAGCTTGGCCGGGGCAGGGTTTATCACAGATACGCAGTATTTT; j_call: TRBJ2-3; d_call: .; v_call: TRBV5-6
cdr3_aa: CASSLTSRADEAFF; cdr3_nt: TGTGCCAGCAGCTTAACATCAAGGGCAGATGAAGCTTTCTTT; j_call: TRBJ1-1; d_call: .; v_call: TRBV7-9
cdr3_aa: CASSYRATYEQYF; cdr3_nt: TGTGCCAGCAGTTACAGGGCCACCTACGAGCAGTACTTC; j_call: TRBJ2-7; d_call: .; v_call: TRBV2
cdr3_aa: CASSLTVDGEGLNTEAFF; cdr3_nt: TGTGCCAGCAGTTTGACGGTCGACGGGGAGGGATTGAACACTGAAGCTTTCTTT; j_call: TRBJ1-1; d_call: .; v_call: TRBV27